This TCR beta chain derives from a study of response to subunit inactivated influenza vaccine. Study outcomes and limitations: Each seasonal influenza vaccination recruits few new T cells, the authors suggested.

The table lists this clonotype with many counts. Its matching antigen is unknown. Each CDR3 protein is one row after TCRdb ran MiXCR on the RT-PCR reads. The sample has about half a million distinct CDR3 sequences, 10% to 11% seen once; the top ten hold approximately 12%. The receptor comes from a man over 45 who received an inactivated influenza vaccine. The sequencing used PBMCs from blood, collected 35 to 45 days after vaccination.

The CDR3 DNA reads TGCAGTGCTGGGGACGGCAATGGCTACACCTTC. Translated, it gives CSAGDGNGYTF. V is TRBV20-1 and J is TRBJ1-2, with a possible D match to TRBD1 (5 bases). Looked up from germline, CDR1 is DFQATT and CDR2 is SNEGSKA (reference sequence). The CDR3 sequence is 11 residues long. Trimming left V 5 bases short and J 6 bases short, with 10 bases between.